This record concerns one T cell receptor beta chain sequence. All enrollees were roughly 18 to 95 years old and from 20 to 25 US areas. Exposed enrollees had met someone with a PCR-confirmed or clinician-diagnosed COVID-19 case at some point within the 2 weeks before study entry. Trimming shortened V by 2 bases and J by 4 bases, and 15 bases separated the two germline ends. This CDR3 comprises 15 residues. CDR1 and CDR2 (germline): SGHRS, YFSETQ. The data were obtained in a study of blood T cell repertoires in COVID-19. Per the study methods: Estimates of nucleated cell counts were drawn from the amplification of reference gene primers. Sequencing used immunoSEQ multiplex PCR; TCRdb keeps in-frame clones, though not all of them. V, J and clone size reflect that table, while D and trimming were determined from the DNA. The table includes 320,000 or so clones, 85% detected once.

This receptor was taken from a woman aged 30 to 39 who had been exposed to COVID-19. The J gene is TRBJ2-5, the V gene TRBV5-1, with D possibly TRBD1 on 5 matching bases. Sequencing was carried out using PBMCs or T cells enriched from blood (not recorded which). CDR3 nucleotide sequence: TGCGCCAGCAGCTTTGGGGCAGGCGTGCCAGAGACCCAGTACTTC. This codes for CASSFGAGVPETQYF.